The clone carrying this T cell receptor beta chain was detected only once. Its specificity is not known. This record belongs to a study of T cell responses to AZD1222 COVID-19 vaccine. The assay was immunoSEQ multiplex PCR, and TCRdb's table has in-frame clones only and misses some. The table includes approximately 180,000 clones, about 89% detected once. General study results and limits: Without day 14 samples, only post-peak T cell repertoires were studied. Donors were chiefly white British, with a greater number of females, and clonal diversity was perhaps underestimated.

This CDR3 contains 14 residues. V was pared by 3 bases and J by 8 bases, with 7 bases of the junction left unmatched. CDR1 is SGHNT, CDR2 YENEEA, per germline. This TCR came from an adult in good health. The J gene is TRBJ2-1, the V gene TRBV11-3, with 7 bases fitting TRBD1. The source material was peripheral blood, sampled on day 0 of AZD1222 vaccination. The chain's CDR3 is CASSFKGARDEQFF. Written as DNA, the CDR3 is TGTGCCAGCAGCTTTAAGGGGGCGCGTGATGAGCAGTTCTTC. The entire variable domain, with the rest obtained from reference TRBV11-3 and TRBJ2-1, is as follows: EAGVVQSPRYKIIEKKQPVAFWCNPISGHNTLYWYLQNLGQGPELLIRYENEEAVDDSQLPKDRFSAERLKGVDSTLKIQPAELGDSAVYLCASSFKGARDEQFFGPGTRLTVL.